One and the same sample provided the 25 T cell receptor beta chains below, sequenced in a study of blood T cell repertoires in COVID-19. Clones were read by immunoSEQ multiplex PCR, and TCRdb kept only the in-frame ones, dropping some. The table records roughly 43,000 clones, roughly 87% of them present only once. Sequencing used peripheral blood. All receptors come from a man aged 60 to 69 with active COVID-19.

This chain joins TRBV3-1 (or the pseudogene TRBV3-2) and TRBJ2-7, with a weak D call TRBD2 (5 bases). The V end was cut by 4 bases, the J end by 4 bases, with 17 bases between. The germline V gene has CDR1 LGHDT and CDR2 YNNKEL (reference sequence). The CDR3 loop spans 15 amino acids. The CDR3 protein is CASSPKDGPGYEQYF. CDR3 in DNA: TGTGCCAGCAGCCCCAAGGACGGTCCGGGGTACGAGCAGTACTTC.

The V gene is TRBV28, the J gene TRBJ1-4, with 12 bases identical to TRBD1. CDR1 is MDHEN and CDR2 is SYDVKM in the germline V gene. With V trimmed by 7 bases and J by 6 bases, 12 bases remained unmatched. CDR3 size: 17 residues. CDR3 sequence (DNA): TGTGCCAGCAACCTCCTCGGCGGGACAGGGGGCGATGAAAAACTGTTTTTT. Its protein product is CASNLLGGTGGDEKLFF.

The chain joins TRBV5-4 to TRBJ1-6, with a possible D match to TRBD1 (6 bases). V lost 4 bases, J lost 1 base, and 9 bases lay in between. There are 15 residues in the CDR3. Germline CDR1 is SGHNT and CDR2 is YYREEE (reference sequence). CDR3 DNA sequence: TGTGCCAGCAGCCCGGACAGATCCTATAATTCACCCCTCCACTTT. As protein: CASSPDRSYNSPLHF.

The chain is built from TRBV7-9 and TRBJ2-5; D possibly corresponds to TRBD2 (5 bases). Looked up from germline, CDR1 is SEHNR and CDR2 is FQNEAQ (reference sequence). Trimming cost V 9 bases and J 0 bases, with 11 bases left between them. The CDR3 runs to 13 residues. The chain's CDR3 is CASEPGYQETQYF. The CDR3 region has the DNA TGTGCCAGTGAGCCGGGGTACCAAGAGACCCAGTACTTC.

The rearrangement links TRBV11-2 to TRBJ1-1, with D hard to call. Per germline, CDR1 SGHAT and CDR2 FQNNGV. This CDR3 has 14 amino acids. Trimming took 5 bases from V and 9 from J, leaving 19 bases between them. In DNA form, the CDR3 reads TGTGCCAGCAGCCAGGCGGGGTCCTCTAACAAAGCTTTCTTT. Amino acids: CASSQAGSSNKAFF.

The chain uses TRBV6-5 and TRBJ2-7; weak D call: TRBD1 (6 bases). The CDR3 is 16 amino acids. Germline CDR1 is MNHEY and CDR2 is SVGAGI. Trimming took off 0 bases at V and 3 bases at J, with 15 bases between the two ends. The CDR3 nucleotides are TGTGCCAGCAGTTACTCGTCGCAGGGGTCGCACTACGAGCAGTACTTC. Translated, it gives CASSYSSQGSHYEQYF.

V is TRBV5-1 and J is TRBJ2-3; 12 bases fit TRBD2. J lost 5 bases, V lost 0 bases, and 4 bases had no gene match. There are 16 residues in the CDR3. The germline V gene encodes CDR1 SGHRS and CDR2 YFSETQ. The CDR3 nucleotides are TGCGCCAGCAGCTTGGCCCTAGCGGGAGGGCGAGATACGCAGTATTTT. Residues: CASSLALAGGRDTQYF.

This rearrangement joins TRBV5-1 to TRBJ1-1, with D possibly being TRBD1 (5 bases). The CDR3 runs to 14 residues. CDR1 and CDR2 from the germline V gene are SGHRS and YFSETQ. Trimming removed 4 bases from V and 7 bases from J, with 17 bases in between. DNA of the CDR3: TGCGCCAGCAGCCCCGGGGGAGCGAACGGTGAAGCTTTCTTT. Encoded protein: CASSPGGANGEAFF. The whole variable domain, filled in from reference TRBV5-1 and TRBJ1-1, reads KAGVTQTPRYLIKTRGQQVTLSCSPISGHRSVSWYQQTPGQGLQFLFEYFSETQRNKGNFPGRFSGRQFSNSRSEMNVSTLELGDSALYLCASSPGGANGEAFFGQGTRLTVV.

This chain connects TRBV28 to TRBJ2-1; a possible D gene is TRBD1 (6 bases). CDR3 length: 16 residues. V shed 5 bases and J shed 0 bases, with 14 bases lying between them. Germline V gives CDR1 MDHEN, CDR2 SYDVKM. The chain's CDR3 is CASSPIGGSSYNEQFF. The CDR3 DNA is TGTGCCAGCAGTCCAATTGGGGGCAGCTCCTACAATGAGCAGTTCTTC.

This clone was seen a single time. The chain carries TRBV7-3 and TRBJ2-2; 7 bases line up with TRBD2. V was clipped by 6 bases and J by 4 bases; unmatched bases: 11. CDR1 and CDR2 (germline): SGHTA, FQGTGA. CDR3 length: 16 amino acids. The CDR3 region is CASSLQSGGGTGELFF. In DNA form, the CDR3 reads TGTGCCAGCAGTTTGCAATCGGGGGGAGGCACCGGGGAGCTGTTTTTT.

The chain links TRBV5-1 to TRBJ1-2, with 11 bases aligning to TRBD1. The V segment lost 0 bases and the J segment 8 bases; nucleotides outside the gene matches: 3. The CDR3 has 14 amino acids. Germline loops: CDR1 SGHRS, CDR2 YFSETQ. CDR3 protein: CASSLAGQGDGYTF. Written as DNA, the CDR3 is TGCGCCAGCAGCTTGGCGGGACAGGGGGACGGCTACACCTTC. Full variable domain (outside the CDR3, taken from reference TRBV5-1 and TRBJ1-2): KAGVTQTPRYLIKTRGQQVTLSCSPISGHRSVSWYQQTPGQGLQFLFEYFSETQRNKGNFPGRFSGRQFSNSRSEMNVSTLELGDSALYLCASSLAGQGDGYTFGSGTRLTVV.

The rearrangement joins TRBV20-1 to TRBJ2-1, with 7 bases lining up with TRBD2. The CDR3 loop spans 15 amino acids. Germline trimming cut 3 bases from V and 6 bases from J; bases unmatched to any gene: 11. Germline V gene sequence: CDR1 DFQATT, CDR2 SNEGSKA (reference sequence). CDR3 sequence: CSASHQRSGGNEQFF. The CDR3 DNA follows: TGCAGTGCTAGTCACCAGCGGTCGGGGGGCAATGAGCAGTTCTTC.

The gene calls are TRBV30 and TRBJ1-2, with D possibly TRBD1 on 6 matching bases. CDR1 and CDR2 (germline): GTSNPN, SVGIG (reference sequence). V was clipped by 5 bases and J by 0 bases, with 19 bases between them. The CDR3 has 16 residues. CDR3: CAWWNTPGEPNYGYTF. CDR3 nucleotide sequence: TGTGCCTGGTGGAATACCCCAGGGGAACCTAACTATGGCTACACCTTC.

The CDR3 protein is CASSQARGRNEQFF. The CDR3 nucleotides are TGCGCCAGCAGCCAAGCCCGGGGGAGGAATGAGCAGTTCTTC. The gene calls are TRBV4-3 and TRBJ2-1; maybe TRBD2 (6 bases). Trimming took off 1 base at V and 7 bases at J, with 11 bases between the two ends. Germline V CDR1 and CDR2: LGHNA, YSLEER. CDR3 length equals 14 residues.

With regard to this clone: At one boundary the junction diverges from the germline segment, which might be a read error. The chain couples TRBV5-6 to TRBJ2-3, with D perhaps matching TRBD1 (6 bases). The CDR3 consists of 15 residues. Germline CDR1 reads SGHDT; CDR2 reads YYEEEE. The CDR3 reads CAGSLLGTLTDTQYF. DNA for the CDR3: TGTGCCGGCAGCTTGTTAGGGACACTGACAGATACGCAGTATTTT.

J is TRBJ2-5 and V is TRBV4-3; 9 bases are a match to TRBD1. The CDR3 runs to 15 residues. V shed 0 bases and J 4 bases; nucleotides not matched to a gene: 3. From germline, CDR1 is LGHNA and CDR2 YSLEER. The CDR3 DNA follows: TGCGCCAGCAGCCAAGATCGACAGGGGGGAGAGACCCAGTACTTC. Protein product: CASSQDRQGGETQYF.

V is TRBV5-1 and J is TRBJ2-5; D remains ambiguous. The V end lost 0 bases, the J end lost 5 bases, and 8 bases lay between the germline ends. The germline CDR1 and CDR2 sequences are SGHRS and YFSETQ. The CDR3 runs 13 residues. The CDR3 spells CASSLDSWETQYF. The CDR3 coding sequence is TGCGCCAGCAGCTTGGACAGTTGGGAGACCCAGTACTTC.

V is TRBV5-1 and J is TRBJ1-4; no clear D. CDR1 is SGHRS, CDR2 YFSETQ, per germline. Trimming left V 0 bases short and J 5 bases short, with 11 bases between. The CDR3 is 15 amino acids. In nucleotides, the CDR3 is TGCGCCAGCAGCTTGGCTGCAGGCTCAAATGAAAAACTGTTTTTT. As protein: CASSLAAGSNEKLFF.

In this sample, this clone turned up a few times. This sequence joins TRBV6-5 and TRBJ2-7; 9 bases align to TRBD1. The CDR3 length is 14 residues. Trimming cost V 6 bases and J 4 bases; bases outside gene matches: 7. The germline V gene has CDR1 MNHEY and CDR2 SVGAGI. CDR3 sequence reads: CASSHGTGRYEQYF. In nucleotides, the CDR3 is TGTGCCAGCAGCCACGGGACAGGGCGGTACGAGCAGTACTTC.

This chain links TRBV7-9 with TRBJ1-3, with D tentatively TRBD1 (5 bases). Germline V gives CDR1 SEHNR, CDR2 FQNEAQ (reference sequence). Trimming cost V 2 bases and J 4 bases, with 12 bases left between them. This CDR3 contains 15 residues. As DNA, the CDR3 is TGTGCCAGCAGCTTATCCCGACAGTCAGGAAACACCATATATTTT. It translates to CASSLSRQSGNTIYF.

The rearrangement links TRBV7-2 to TRBJ1-2; a possible D gene is TRBD1 (5 bases). Trimming removed 7 bases at V and 4 bases at J, with 22 bases between. This CDR3 is 16 amino acids long. CDR1 is SGHTA and CDR2 is FQGNSA in the germline V gene. The chain's CDR3 is CASTPSFLTAPYGYTF. CDR3 sequence (DNA): TGTGCCAGCACCCCGTCCTTCTTGACAGCACCCTATGGCTACACCTTC.

Only one count was recorded for this clone. The chain is built from TRBV7-3 and TRBJ2-2; 7 bases match TRBD2. Germline loops: CDR1 SGHTA, CDR2 FQGTGA. The CDR3 has 17 residues. V shed 4 bases, J shed 3 bases, and the junction held 11 bases outside the gene matches. The CDR3: CASSSSLAGDYTGELFF. The CDR3 region has the DNA TGTGCCAGCAGCTCGAGTTTGGCGGGAGACTACACCGGGGAGCTGTTTTTT.

Within the sample, this clone is large (0.1 to 1%). V is TRBV6-2 or TRBV6-3 and J is TRBJ1-1; 7 bases line up with TRBD1. V shed 3 bases and J 5 bases; nucleotides not matched to a gene: 12. Per germline, CDR1 MNHEY and CDR2 SVGEGT. This CDR3 is built from 16 residues. The CDR3, as DNA: TGTGCCAGCAGTTATCTAACAGGGGTTTATCGAACTGAAGCTTTCTTT. It is translated as CASSYLTGVYRTEAFF.

The rearrangement joins TRBV10-3 to TRBJ2-1, with D perhaps matching TRBD2 (6 bases). V lost 0 bases and J 7 bases, leaving 10 bases between the germline ends. The CDR3 consists of 14 residues. CDR1 is ENHRY and CDR2 is SYGVKD in the germline V gene. CDR3 amino acids: CAISESAAGNEQFF. Written as DNA, the CDR3 is TGTGCCATCAGTGAGTCAGCGGCGGGGAATGAGCAGTTCTTC.

The rearrangement uses TRBV5-1 and TRBJ1-5; TRBD1 matches at 12 bases. Germline values: CDR1 SGHRS, CDR2 YFSETQ. The V gene end was trimmed by 4 bases and the J gene end by 3 bases; junction bases not matched to a gene: 11. This CDR3 contains 18 residues. The CDR3 sequence is CASSLGEPGQGANQPQHF. CDR3 DNA: TGCGCCAGCAGCCTGGGGGAACCGGGACAGGGGGCCAATCAGCCCCAGCATTTT.